This T cell receptor beta chain was identified during a study of T-cell reconstitution after alpha-beta-depleted transplantation in children. Unique molecular identifiers were built into the TCRbeta library. MiXCR, run by TCRdb on the PCR reads, gives a single entry per CDR3 protein. The sample carries over 150,000 distinct CDR3 sequences, 5.5% to 7% recorded once. This clonotype was counted only a few times. Sample: PBMCs, taken before TCRalphabeta/CD19-depleted stem cell transplant. The sequence was obtained from a boy aged 2 to 9 with acute lymphoblastic leukemia, due to receive a stem cell transplant.

The CDR3 DNA reads as TGTGCCTCACGGACAGGGGCCGAGGGCTACACCTTC. This gives the protein CASRTGAEGYTF. The chain joins TRBV27 to TRBJ1-2, with TRBD1 identical over 9 bases. Germline V gene data show CDR1 as MNHEY and CDR2 as SMNVEV (reference sequence). CDR3 length: 12 residues. Trimming took 11 bases from V and 8 from J; bases not matched to a gene: 9.